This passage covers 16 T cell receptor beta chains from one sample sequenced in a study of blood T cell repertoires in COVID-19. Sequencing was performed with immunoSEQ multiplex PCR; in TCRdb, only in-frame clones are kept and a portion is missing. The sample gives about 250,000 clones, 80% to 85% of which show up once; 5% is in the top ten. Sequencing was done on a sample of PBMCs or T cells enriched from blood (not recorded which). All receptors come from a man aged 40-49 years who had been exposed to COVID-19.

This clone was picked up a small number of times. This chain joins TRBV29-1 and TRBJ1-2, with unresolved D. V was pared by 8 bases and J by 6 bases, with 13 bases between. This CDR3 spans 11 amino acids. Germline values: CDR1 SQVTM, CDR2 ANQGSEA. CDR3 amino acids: CSFRGFNGYTF. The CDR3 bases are TGCAGCTTCAGAGGTTTCAATGGCTACACCTTC.

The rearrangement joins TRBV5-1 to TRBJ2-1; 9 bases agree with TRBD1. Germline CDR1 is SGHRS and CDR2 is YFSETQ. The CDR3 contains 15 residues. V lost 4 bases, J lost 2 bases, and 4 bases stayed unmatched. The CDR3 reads CASSQGQGTYNEQFF. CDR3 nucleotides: TGCGCCAGCAGCCAGGGACAGGGAACCTACAATGAGCAGTTCTTC.

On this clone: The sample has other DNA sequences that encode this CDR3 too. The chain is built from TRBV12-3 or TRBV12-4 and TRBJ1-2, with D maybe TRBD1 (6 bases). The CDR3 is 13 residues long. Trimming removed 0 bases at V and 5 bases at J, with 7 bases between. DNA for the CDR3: TGTGCCAGCAGTTTAGCGGGGGCTTATGGCTACACCTTC. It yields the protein CASSLAGAYGYTF.

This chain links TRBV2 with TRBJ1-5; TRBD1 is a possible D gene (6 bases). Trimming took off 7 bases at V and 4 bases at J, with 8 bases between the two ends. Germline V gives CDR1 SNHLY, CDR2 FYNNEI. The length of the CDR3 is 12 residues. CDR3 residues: CASMRGNQPQHF. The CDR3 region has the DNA TGTGCCAGCATGAGGGGGAATCAGCCCCAGCATTTT.

The CDR3 here is CSARDTEAFF. DNA of the CDR3: TGCAGCGCCCGGGACACTGAAGCTTTCTTT. The V gene is TRBV29-1, the J gene TRBJ1-1, with D hard to call. Deletions cut 7 bases from V and 3 bases from J, with 6 bases between. The CDR3 covers 10 residues. Germline V gene sequence: CDR1 SQVTM, CDR2 ANQGSEA.

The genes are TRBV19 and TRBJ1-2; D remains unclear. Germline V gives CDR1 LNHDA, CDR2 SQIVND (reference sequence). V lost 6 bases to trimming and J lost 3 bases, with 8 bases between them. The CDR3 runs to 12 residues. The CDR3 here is CASRSTDYGYTF. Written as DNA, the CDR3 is TGTGCCAGTAGAAGTACAGACTATGGCTACACCTTC.

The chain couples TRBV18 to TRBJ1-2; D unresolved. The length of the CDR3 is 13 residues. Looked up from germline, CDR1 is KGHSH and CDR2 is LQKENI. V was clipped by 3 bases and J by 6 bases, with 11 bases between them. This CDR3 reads CASSPRGSDGYTF. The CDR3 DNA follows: TGTGCCAGCTCACCTCGGGGTTCGGATGGCTACACCTTC.

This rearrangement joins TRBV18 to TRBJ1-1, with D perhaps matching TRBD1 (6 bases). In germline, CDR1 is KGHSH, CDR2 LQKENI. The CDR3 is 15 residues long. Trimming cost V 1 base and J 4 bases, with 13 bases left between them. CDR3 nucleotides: TGTGCCAGCTCACCACGGGAGGGGGTTGTCACTGAAGCTTTCTTT. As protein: CASSPREGVVTEAFF.

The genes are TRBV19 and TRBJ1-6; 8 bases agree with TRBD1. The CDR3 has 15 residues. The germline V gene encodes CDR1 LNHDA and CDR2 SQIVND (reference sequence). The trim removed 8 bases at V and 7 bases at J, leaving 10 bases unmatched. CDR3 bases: TGTGCCAGTGGAAGACAGGGGACGGGGAATTCACCCCTCCACTTT. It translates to CASGRQGTGNSPLHF.

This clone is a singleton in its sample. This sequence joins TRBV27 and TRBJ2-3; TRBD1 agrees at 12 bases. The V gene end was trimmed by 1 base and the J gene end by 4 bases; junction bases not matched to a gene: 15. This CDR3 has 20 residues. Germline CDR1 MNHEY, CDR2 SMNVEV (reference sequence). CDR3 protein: CASSLWDRGLVPHTSDTQYF. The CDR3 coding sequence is TGTGCCAGCAGTTTATGGGACAGGGGGCTTGTCCCACACACATCAGATACGCAGTATTTT.

The CDR3 spells CASGDSYAGNTIYF. For the CDR3, the DNA is TGTGCCTCTGGGGACAGTTATGCGGGAAACACCATATATTTT. V and J are TRBV10-3 and TRBJ1-3; 7 bases agree with TRBD1. V trimming: 11 bases; J trimming: 4 bases; junction bases outside the gene matches: 11. The CDR3 runs 14 residues. Germline-derived CDR1 and CDR2 are ENHRY and SYGVKD.

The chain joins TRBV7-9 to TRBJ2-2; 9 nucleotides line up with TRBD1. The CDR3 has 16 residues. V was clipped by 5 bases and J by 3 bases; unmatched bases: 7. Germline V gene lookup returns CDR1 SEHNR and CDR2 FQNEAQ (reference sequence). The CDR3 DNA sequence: TGTGCCAGCAGCCCACCGGGACAGGGCGACACCGGGGAGCTGTTTTTT. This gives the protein CASSPPGQGDTGELFF.

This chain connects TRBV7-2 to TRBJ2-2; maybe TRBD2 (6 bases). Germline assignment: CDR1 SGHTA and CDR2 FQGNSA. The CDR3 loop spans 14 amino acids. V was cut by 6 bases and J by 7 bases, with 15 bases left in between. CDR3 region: CASRELGRNGELFF. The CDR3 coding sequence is TGTGCCAGCAGAGAACTGGGGAGGAACGGGGAGCTGTTTTTT.

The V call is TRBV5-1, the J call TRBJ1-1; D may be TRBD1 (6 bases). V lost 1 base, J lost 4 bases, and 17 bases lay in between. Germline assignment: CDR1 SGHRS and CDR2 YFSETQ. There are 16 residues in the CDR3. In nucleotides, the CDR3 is TGCGCCAGCAGCTTGAGCATGGGGGCTTTGGGCACTGAAGCTTTCTTT. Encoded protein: CASSLSMGALGTEAFF.

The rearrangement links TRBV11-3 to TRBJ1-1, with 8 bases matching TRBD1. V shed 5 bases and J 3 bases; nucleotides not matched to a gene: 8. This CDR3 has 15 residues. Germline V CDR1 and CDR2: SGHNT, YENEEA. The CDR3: CASSPRQGPYTEAFF. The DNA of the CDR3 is TGTGCCAGCAGCCCCCGACAGGGGCCGTACACTGAAGCTTTCTTT.

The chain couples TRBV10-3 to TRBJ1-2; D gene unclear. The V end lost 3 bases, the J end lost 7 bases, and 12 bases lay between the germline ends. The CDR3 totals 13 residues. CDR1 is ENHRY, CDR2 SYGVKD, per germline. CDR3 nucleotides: TGTGCCATCAGTGATTTGGGCCTCCGTGGCTACACCTTC. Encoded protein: CAISDLGLRGYTF.